Listed here are 24 T cell receptor beta chains from one sample, sequenced in a study of shared clonotypes between healthy human individuals. Libraries were prepared by immunoSEQ multiplex PCR; TCRdb keeps only in-frame clonotypes and omits some of them. The data show around 330,000 clones, approximately 79% seen once. Sequencing was carried out using memory CD4+ T cells sorted from blood. This sample's subset: CD45RA-negative fraction. The source of these receptors is a man aged 25-40 years in good health.

J is TRBJ1-2 and V is TRBV7-8; D gene uncertain. Germline CDR1 and CDR2: SGHVS and FQNEAQ. This CDR3 is 15 amino acids long. V lost 4 bases and J lost 1, with 13 bases in between. The CDR3 protein is CASSSIGGFNYGYTF. The CDR3 DNA sequence: TGTGCCAGCAGCTCTATTGGAGGTTTTAACTATGGCTACACCTTC.

The V and J genes are TRBV18 and TRBJ1-5; maybe TRBD1 (6 bases). Deletions cut 2 bases from V and 2 bases from J, with 10 bases between. The CDR3 is 15 residues long. Germline CDR1 KGHSH, CDR2 LQKENI. The CDR3, as DNA: TGTGCCAGCTCACCAGAAAGGGGGGGCAATCAGCCCCAGCATTTT. This translates into CASSPERGGNQPQHF.

This clone came up many times. V gene TRBV7-9 combines with J gene TRBJ2-3; 7 positions agree with TRBD2. V trimming: 3 bases; J trimming: 1 base; junction bases outside the gene matches: 4. Per germline, CDR1 SEHNR and CDR2 FQNEAQ (reference sequence). This CDR3 region has 15 residues. CDR3 in amino acids: CASSFGLGGTDTQYF. As DNA, the CDR3 is TGTGCCAGCAGCTTCGGACTAGGAGGCACAGATACGCAGTATTTT.

V and J are TRBV28 and TRBJ1-5, with a possible D match to TRBD1 (5 bases). Trimming took off 3 bases at V and 5 bases at J, with 17 bases between the two ends. CDR1 is MDHEN, CDR2 SYDVKM, per germline. CDR3 size: 16 residues. DNA for the CDR3: TGTGCCAGCAGTTTCGGGGGAGCAAGGGCAGATCAGCCCCAGCATTTT. Translating it yields CASSFGGARADQPQHF. The full variable domain, in which reference TRBV28 and TRBJ1-5 provide the parts outside the CDR3, is DVKVTQSSRYLVKRTGEKVFLECVQDMDHENMFWYRQDPGLGLRLIYFSYDVKMKEKGDIPEGYSVSREKKERFSLILESASTNQTSMYLCASSFGGARADQPQHFGDGTRLSIL.

J is TRBJ1-2 and V is TRBV6-5; D is uncertain. V was pared by 2 bases and J by 8 bases, with 12 bases between. The germline gives CDR1 MNHEY, CDR2 SVGAGI. The CDR3 contains 13 residues. This CDR3 reads CASSYDPWEGYTF. CDR3 in DNA: TGTGCCAGCAGTTACGACCCTTGGGAAGGCTACACCTTC.

The CDR3 sequence is CASSQEASFYNEQFF. CDR3 coding DNA: TGCGCCAGCAGCCAAGAAGCTAGTTTCTACAATGAGCAGTTCTTC. The V gene is TRBV4-3, the J gene TRBJ2-1; no clear D gene. V was shortened by 0 bases and J by 3 bases, with 9 bases between the two germline ends. Germline V CDR1 and CDR2: LGHNA, YSLEER. This CDR3 region has 15 residues.

This clone occurred once. This chain uses TRBV25-1 with TRBJ2-1; D is unclear. V lost 7 bases, J lost 0 bases, and 7 bases lay in between. The CDR3 runs to 13 residues. The germline gives CDR1 MGHDK, CDR2 SYGVNS. This CDR3 reads CASKRSSYNEQFF. DNA of the CDR3: TGTGCCAGCAAAAGGAGCTCCTACAATGAGCAGTTCTTC.

V usage is TRBV6-5 and J usage is TRBJ1-4, with D uncertain. The V gene lost 0 bases and the J gene lost 7 bases, with 9 bases spanning the gap. The CDR3 has 14 amino acids. CDR1 and CDR2 from the germline V gene are MNHEY and SVGAGI. The DNA for the CDR3 is TGTGCCAGCAGTTACTCGAGTCTGGGTGAAAAACTGTTTTTT. It specifies CASSYSSLGEKLFF.

The chain links TRBV2 to TRBJ2-5, with 7 bases fitting TRBD1. The CDR3 runs to 13 residues. Germline CDR1 reads SNHLY; CDR2 reads FYNNEI. J gave up 8 bases and V 1 base, and 4 bases lay outside the gene matches. CDR3 region: CASSEGQGSTQYF. DNA for the CDR3: TGTGCCAGCAGTGAAGGACAGGGTAGCACCCAGTACTTC.

V gene TRBV10-2 combines with J gene TRBJ2-5, with TRBD2 identical over 13 bases. Per the germline V gene, CDR1 is WSHSY and CDR2 is SAAADI. CDR3 length: 18 amino acids. V was clipped by 1 base and J by 2 bases; unmatched bases: 7. The CDR3 sequence: CASSELGLAGVGQETQYF. The CDR3 DNA is TGCGCCAGCAGTGAGTTAGGACTAGCGGGAGTTGGACAAGAGACCCAGTACTTC.

The CDR3 nucleotides read TGTGCCAGCAGTCAGGGACTAGCGGGAGACTACGAGCAGTACTTC. Residues: CASSQGLAGDYEQYF. This chain uses TRBV6-1 with TRBJ2-7, with 14 positions matching TRBD2. This CDR3 is 15 amino acids long. Germline assignment: CDR1 MNHNS and CDR2 SASEGT. Losses at the gene ends were 5 bases for V and 3 bases for J; bases not matched to a gene: 3.

The chain uses TRBV2 and TRBJ2-5; D gene uncertain. Trimming shortened V by 7 bases and J by 6 bases, and 12 bases separated the two germline ends. The CDR3 is 12 amino acids. CDR1 and CDR2 (germline): SNHLY, FYNNEI. CDR3 amino acids: CASKFELQTQYF. The CDR3 nucleotides read TGTGCCAGCAAATTTGAATTACAGACCCAGTACTTC.

DNA for the CDR3: TGTGCCAGCAGCTTCACAGGCCTTTCCTACAATGAGCAGTTCTTC. Encoded protein: CASSFTGLSYNEQFF. This rearrangement joins TRBV11-2 to TRBJ2-1, with a possible D match to TRBD1 (5 bases). Germline CDR1 is SGHAT and CDR2 is FQNNGV. With 3 bases removed from V and 1 base from J, the gap between germline ends came to 10 bases. The CDR3 loop spans 15 amino acids.

V gene TRBV5-4 combines with J gene TRBJ2-2, with 8 bases that match TRBD1. V shed 4 bases, J shed 2 bases, and the junction held 10 bases outside the gene matches. Germline V gene data show CDR1 as SGHNT and CDR2 as YYREEE (reference sequence). This CDR3 has 17 amino acids. CDR3 sequence (DNA): TGTGCCAGCAGCCGGACAGGGTACGGGGGAAACACCGGGGAGCTGTTTTTT. It specifies CASSRTGYGGNTGELFF.

Regarding this clone: Other DNA sequences in this specimen translate into the identical CDR3. The chain links TRBV28 to TRBJ1-3; weak D call: TRBD1 (5 bases). V dropped 6 bases and J dropped 0 bases, with 12 bases sitting between them. Per the germline V gene, CDR1 is MDHEN and CDR2 is SYDVKM. The CDR3 loop spans 15 amino acids. In DNA, the CDR3 is TGTGCCAGCAGGGCTCAGGGCTACTCTGGAAACACCATATATTTT. Translating gives CASRAQGYSGNTIYF.

The V call is TRBV18, the J call TRBJ2-1, with 7 bases identical to TRBD1. The CDR3 covers 13 residues. V shed 5 bases, J shed 6 bases, and the junction held 4 bases outside the gene matches. Germline CDR1 and CDR2: KGHSH and LQKENI. DNA for the CDR3: TGTGCCAGCTCATTCGGACAGGTCAATGAGCAGTTCTTC. It specifies CASSFGQVNEQFF.

About this clone: A far larger clone is one base from this, pointing to a likely read error. Other DNA variants within this sample encode the same CDR3. This chain uses TRBV5-5 with TRBJ1-4; no reliable D call. Looked up from germline, CDR1 is SGHKS and CDR2 is YYEKEE (reference sequence). CDR3 size: 13 residues. The chain's CDR3 is CASSFASNEKLFF. CDR3 coding DNA: TGTGCTAGCAGCTTTGCCTCCAATGAAAAACTGTTTTTT.

The chain uses TRBV9 and TRBJ1-5; the D gene is possibly TRBD1 (6 bases). The V gene lost 2 bases and the J gene lost 10 bases, with 19 bases spanning the gap. The germline V gene has CDR1 SGDLS and CDR2 YYNGEE. The CDR3 has 15 amino acids. The CDR3 sequence is CASSVLQGFGGPQHF. Here the CDR3 DNA reads TGTGCCAGCAGCGTCCTTCAGGGGTTCGGGGGACCCCAGCATTTT.

J is TRBJ1-4 and V is TRBV25-1; 11 bases are a match to TRBD1. The junction had 7 bases not matched to a gene; V was cut back by 5 bases and J by 8 bases. The CDR3 totals 15 residues. Germline-derived CDR1 and CDR2 are MGHDK and SYGVNS. CDR3 region: CASSTRDRGSEKLFF. Here the CDR3 DNA reads TGTGCCAGCAGTACGCGGGACAGGGGGTCCGAAAAACTGTTTTTT.

The chain has TRBV6-5 and TRBJ2-7; unclear D gene. CDR3 size: 14 residues. Germline CDR1 is MNHEY and CDR2 is SVGAGI. Trimming pared 7 bases from V and 2 bases from J, leaving 15 bases between. CDR3 residues: CASTSSGWPYEQYF. DNA for the CDR3: TGTGCCAGCACATCGTCGGGCTGGCCCTACGAGCAGTACTTC.

This chain links TRBV18 with TRBJ1-3; the D is unclear. The germline V gene has CDR1 KGHSH and CDR2 LQKENI. Trimming left V 3 bases short and J 0 bases short, with 12 bases between. This CDR3 comprises 16 residues. CDR3 DNA sequence: TGTGCCAGCTCACCGCGACGAGCCAGCTCTGGAAACACCATATATTTT. Translating gives CASSPRRASSGNTIYF.

This clone was seen more than once but under ten times. Other DNA sequences in this specimen translate into the identical CDR3. The genes are TRBV15 and TRBJ2-1, with D perhaps TRBD2 (6 bases). Germline V gene lookup returns CDR1 LNHNV and CDR2 YYDKDF (reference sequence). V was shortened by 1 base and J by 6 bases, with 7 bases between the two germline ends. The CDR3 is made up of 13 amino acids. The CDR3 nucleotides are TGTGCCACCAGCAGAGCCGGGGGCAATGAGCAGTTCTTC. Residues: CATSRAGGNEQFF. The full variable domain, its missing parts supplied by reference TRBV15 and TRBJ2-1, is DAMVIQNPRYQVTQFGKPVTLSCSQTLNHNVMYWYQQKSSQAPKLLFHYYDKDFNNEADTPDNFQSRRPNTSFCFLDIRSPGLGDTAMYLCATSRAGGNEQFFGPGTRLTVL.

The rearrangement joins TRBV6-4 to TRBJ2-3; the D gene is possibly TRBD1 (6 bases). CDR1 and CDR2 (germline): MRHNA, SNTAGT. The V end lost 5 bases, the J end lost 2 bases, and 17 bases lay between the germline ends. The CDR3 length is 16 residues. Written as DNA, the CDR3 is TGTGCCAGCAGTCCGGGACAAGGGACCCTCACAGATACGCAGTATTTT. Translated, it gives CASSPGQGTLTDTQYF.

This rearrangement joins TRBV9 to TRBJ2-5; possibly TRBD1 or TRBD2 for D (5 bases each). V shed 0 bases and J shed 3 bases, with 9 bases lying between them. The CDR3 spans 14 residues. CDR1 and CDR2 from the germline V gene are SGDLS and YYNGEE. The CDR3 loop reads CASSVEGREETQYF. The CDR3 DNA reads TGTGCCAGCAGCGTAGAGGGGAGAGAAGAGACCCAGTACTTC.